Shown below are 9 T cell receptor beta chains from a single sample sequenced in a study of graft-versus-host responses after intestinal transplantation. Sequenced by immunoSEQ multiplex PCR; TCRdb stores in-frame clones only, minus some. Found here are under 90,000 clones, around 90% of them singletons; the top ten hold roughly 4%. Their recognized antigens are unknown. The sample consisted of unstimulated CD8+ T cells sorted from spleen or lymph node cells, taken before transplant. These receptors came from a human donor who was the organ donor for an intestinal transplant.

This chain joins TRBV27 and TRBJ1-1, with D unclear. This CDR3 is built from 16 residues. V was trimmed by 4 bases and J by 3 bases, leaving 18 bases between them. CDR1 is MNHEY and CDR2 is SMNVEV in the germline V gene (reference sequence). The CDR3 protein is CASSSIPVGGYTEAFF. The CDR3 DNA is TGTGCCAGCAGTTCCATCCCGGTCGGCGGGTACACTGAAGCTTTCTTT.

This sequence joins TRBV5-4 and TRBJ1-2; 8 nucleotides agree with TRBD1. V shed 0 bases and J 5 bases; nucleotides not matched to a gene: 3. Looked up from germline, CDR1 is SGHNT and CDR2 is YYREEE (reference sequence). This CDR3 has 14 amino acids. CDR3 nucleotides: TGTGCCAGCAGCTTGGGAGGACAGGGATATGGCTACACCTTC. It yields the protein CASSLGGQGYGYTF.

The chain employs TRBV4-2 and TRBJ2-3; tentatively, D is TRBD2 (6 bases). The CDR3 has 18 amino acids. V was clipped by 1 base and J by 0 bases, with 17 bases between them. In germline, CDR1 is LGHNA, CDR2 YNFKEQ. Written as DNA, the CDR3 is TGTGCCAGCAGCCAAGCGGGTATCATAGCGGAGAGCACAGATACGCAGTATTTT. Its translation is CASSQAGIIAESTDTQYF.

This clone has just a few counts. The rearrangement joins TRBV5-4 to TRBJ2-6; D is possibly TRBD2 (5 bases). Germline loops: CDR1 SGHNT, CDR2 YYREEE (reference sequence). V lost 6 bases to trimming and J lost 1 base, with 11 bases between them. The CDR3 totals 15 residues. CDR3 nucleotide sequence: TGTGCCAGCAACTCAGCGGATTCTGGGGCCAACGTCCTGACTTTC. Translated, it gives CASNSADSGANVLTF.

The V call is TRBV19, the J call TRBJ1-1; 7 positions agree with TRBD1. The CDR3 has 14 amino acids. The V segment lost 3 bases and the J segment 4 bases; nucleotides outside the gene matches: 5. Germline V CDR1 and CDR2: LNHDA, SQIVND (reference sequence). The CDR3 here is CASSIAGGSTEAFF. CDR3 in DNA: TGTGCCAGTAGTATTGCAGGGGGAAGCACTGAAGCTTTCTTT. Combining the CDR3 with reference TRBV19 and TRBJ1-1 gives the whole variable domain DGGITQSPKYLFRKEGQNVTLSCEQNLNHDAMYWYRQDPGQGLRLIYYSQIVNDFQKGDIAEGYSVSREKKESFPLTVTSAQKNPTAFYLCASSIAGGSTEAFFGQGTRLTVV.

V is TRBV6-5 and J is TRBJ2-4; perhaps TRBD1 as D (8 bases). V was trimmed by 0 bases and J by 7 bases, leaving 16 bases between them. CDR3 size: 16 residues. Germline loops: CDR1 MNHEY, CDR2 SVGAGI. This CDR3 is CASSYSDREGGNIQYF. Here the CDR3 DNA reads TGTGCCAGCAGTTACTCGGACAGGGAGGGAGGGAACATTCAGTACTTC.

The V call is TRBV13, the J call TRBJ2-3; 14 positions agree with TRBD2. J was trimmed by 3 bases and V by 3 bases; bases with no gene match: 11. Germline V CDR1 and CDR2: PRHDT, FYEKMQ (reference sequence). CDR3 size: 19 residues. DNA for the CDR3: TGTGCCAGCAGCTTGAGTGGACTAGCGGGGGGCCGAGGGACAGATACGCAGTATTTT. Its translation is CASSLSGLAGGRGTDTQYF. Full variable domain (remainder filled in from reference TRBV13 and TRBJ2-3): AAGVIQSPRHLIKEKRETATLKCYPIPRHDTVYWYQQGPGQDPQFLISFYEKMQSDKGSIPDRFSAQQFSDYHSELNMSSLELGDSALYFCASSLSGLAGGRGTDTQYFGPGTRLTVL.

This clone was counted a single time. This rearrangement joins TRBV29-1 to TRBJ2-3, with 8 nucleotides matching TRBD1. This CDR3 comprises 15 residues. Germline V gene data show CDR1 as SQVTM and CDR2 as ANQGSEA. Germline trimming cut 3 bases from V and 2 bases from J; bases unmatched to any gene: 7. CDR3 coding DNA: TGCAGCGTTGATGGCAGGGGGCGGGTCACAGATACGCAGTATTTT. As protein: CSVDGRGRVTDTQYF.

The chain combines TRBV6-5 with TRBJ1-2, with D possibly TRBD1 on 6 matching bases. V dropped 2 bases and J dropped 5 bases, with 12 bases sitting between them. From germline, CDR1 is MNHEY and CDR2 SVGAGI. The CDR3 length is 14 residues. The CDR3 DNA sequence: TGTGCCAGCAGTTACGATGGGGGCTTGTATGGCTACACCTTC. This encodes CASSYDGGLYGYTF.